These 2 T cell receptor beta chains were all obtained from the same sample, sequenced in a study of T cell clones after liver transplantation. Method: immunoSEQ multiplex PCR; TCRdb's copy keeps in-frame clones and lacks some. The table includes approximately 72,000 clones, roughly 90% detected once. The sample here was CD4+ T cells from blood, taken before liver transplant. These receptors came from a human donor who received a liver transplant.

V and J are TRBV28 and TRBJ1-2, with D unclear. The germline V and J ends were trimmed by 6 bases and 2 bases, with 10 bases remaining between them. The CDR3 has 13 residues. Germline CDR1 reads MDHEN; CDR2 reads SYDVKM. The CDR3 DNA follows: TGTGCCAGCAGCGCCGGGCAGAACTATGGCTACACCTTC. Its translation: CASSAGQNYGYTF.

The chain carries TRBV28 and TRBJ1-4, with a tentative D call TRBD1 (5 bases). The V and J ends lost 2 bases and 6 bases respectively, with 13 bases between them. Germline-derived CDR1 and CDR2 are MDHEN and SYDVKM. The CDR3 has 15 amino acids. This CDR3 is CASSLGPGRDEKLFF. The CDR3 nucleotides are TGTGCCAGCAGTTTAGGGCCAGGGAGAGATGAAAAACTGTTTTTT.